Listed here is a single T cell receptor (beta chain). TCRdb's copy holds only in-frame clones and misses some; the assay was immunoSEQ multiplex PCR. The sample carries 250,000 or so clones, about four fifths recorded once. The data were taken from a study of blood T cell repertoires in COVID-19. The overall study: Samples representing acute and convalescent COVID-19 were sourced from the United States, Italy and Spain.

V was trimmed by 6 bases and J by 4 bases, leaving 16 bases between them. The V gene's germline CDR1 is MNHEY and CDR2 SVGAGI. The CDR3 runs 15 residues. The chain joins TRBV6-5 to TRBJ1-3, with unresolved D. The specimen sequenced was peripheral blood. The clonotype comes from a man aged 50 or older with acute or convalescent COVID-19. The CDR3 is CASRRTAPRGNTIYF. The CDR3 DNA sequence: TGTGCCAGCAGGAGGACTGCCCCGCGGGGAAACACCATATATTTT.